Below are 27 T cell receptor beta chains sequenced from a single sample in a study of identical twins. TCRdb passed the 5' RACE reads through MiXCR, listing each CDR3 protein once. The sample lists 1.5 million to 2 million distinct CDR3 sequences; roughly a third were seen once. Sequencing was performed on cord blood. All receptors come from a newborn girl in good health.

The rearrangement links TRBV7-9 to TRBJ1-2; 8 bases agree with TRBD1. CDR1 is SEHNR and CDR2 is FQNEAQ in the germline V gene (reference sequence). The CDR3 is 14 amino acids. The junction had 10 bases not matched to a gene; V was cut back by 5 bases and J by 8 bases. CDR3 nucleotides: TGTGCCAGCAGCATAGGACAGGGCCTCACGGGCTACACCTTC. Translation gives CASSIGQGLTGYTF.

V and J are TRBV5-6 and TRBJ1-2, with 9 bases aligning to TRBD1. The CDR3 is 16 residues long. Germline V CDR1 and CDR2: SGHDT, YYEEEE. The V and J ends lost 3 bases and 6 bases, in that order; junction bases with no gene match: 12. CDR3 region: CASSWDRAFPGNGYTF. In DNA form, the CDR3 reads TGTGCCAGCAGCTGGGACAGGGCCTTCCCAGGAAATGGCTACACCTTC.

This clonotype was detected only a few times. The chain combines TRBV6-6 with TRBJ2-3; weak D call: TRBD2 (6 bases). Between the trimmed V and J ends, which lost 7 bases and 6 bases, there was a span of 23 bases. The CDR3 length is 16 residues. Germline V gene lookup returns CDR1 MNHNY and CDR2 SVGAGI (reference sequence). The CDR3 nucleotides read TGTGCCAGCACCTTCCCCATAGCGGATTCCGAGGATACGCAGTATTTT. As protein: CASTFPIADSEDTQYF.

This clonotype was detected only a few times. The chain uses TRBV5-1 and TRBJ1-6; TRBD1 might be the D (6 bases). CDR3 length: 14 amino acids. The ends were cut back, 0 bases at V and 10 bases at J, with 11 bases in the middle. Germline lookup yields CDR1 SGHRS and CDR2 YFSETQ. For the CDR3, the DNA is TGCGCCAGCAGCTTGGACAGGGTACAATCACCCCTCCACTTT. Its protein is CASSLDRVQSPLHF.

This chain's CDR3 is CASSLTGGQTEAFF. The CDR3 DNA reads as TGTGCCAGCAGTTTAACGGGGGGGCAGACTGAAGCTTTCTTT. The chain couples TRBV27 to TRBJ1-1; a weak D match, TRBD1 (6 bases). Between the trimmed V and J ends, which lost 2 bases and 5 bases, there was a span of 12 bases. The germline V gene encodes CDR1 MNHEY and CDR2 SMNVEV (reference sequence). The CDR3 loop spans 14 amino acids.

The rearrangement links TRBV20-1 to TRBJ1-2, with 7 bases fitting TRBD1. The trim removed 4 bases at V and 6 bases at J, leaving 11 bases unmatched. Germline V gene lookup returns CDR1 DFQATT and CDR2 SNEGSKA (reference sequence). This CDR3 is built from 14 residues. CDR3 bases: TGCAGTGCTACCGGACAGGCGGACCGGCATGGCTACACCTTC. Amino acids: CSATGQADRHGYTF.

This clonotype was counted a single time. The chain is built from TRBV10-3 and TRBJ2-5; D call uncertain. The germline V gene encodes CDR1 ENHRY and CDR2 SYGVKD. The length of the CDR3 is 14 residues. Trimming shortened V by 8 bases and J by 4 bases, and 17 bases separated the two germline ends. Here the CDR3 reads CAIGPSGRRETQYF. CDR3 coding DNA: TGTGCCATCGGCCCCTCCGGCCGAAGAGAGACCCAGTACTTC.

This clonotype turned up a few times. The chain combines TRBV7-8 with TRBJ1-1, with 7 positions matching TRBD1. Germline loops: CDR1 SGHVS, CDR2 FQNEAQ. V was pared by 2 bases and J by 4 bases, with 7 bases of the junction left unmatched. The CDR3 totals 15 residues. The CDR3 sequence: CASSLRRQGGTEAFF. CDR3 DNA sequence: TGTGCCAGCAGCTTAAGACGACAGGGAGGCACTGAAGCTTTCTTT.

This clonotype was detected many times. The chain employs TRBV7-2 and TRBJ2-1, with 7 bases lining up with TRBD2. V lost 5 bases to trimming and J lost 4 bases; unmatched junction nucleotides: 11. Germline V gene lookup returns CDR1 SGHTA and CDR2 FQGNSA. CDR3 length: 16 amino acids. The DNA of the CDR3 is TGTGCCAGCAGCCCCCGTAGGACTAGTGTTTACAATGAGCAGTTCTTC. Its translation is CASSPRRTSVYNEQFF. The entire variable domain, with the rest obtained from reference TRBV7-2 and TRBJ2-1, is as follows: GAGVSQSPSNKVTEKGKDVELRCDPISGHTALYWYRQSLGQGLEFLIYFQGNSAPDKSGLPSDRFSAERTGGSVSTLTIQRTQQEDSAVYLCASSPRRTSVYNEQFFGPGTRLTVL.

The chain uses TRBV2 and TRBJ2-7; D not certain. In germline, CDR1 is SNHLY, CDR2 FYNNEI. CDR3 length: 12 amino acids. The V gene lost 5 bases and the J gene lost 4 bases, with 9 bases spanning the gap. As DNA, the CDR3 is TGTGCCAGCAGTACTCCCCATTACGAGCAGTACTTC. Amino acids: CASSTPHYEQYF.

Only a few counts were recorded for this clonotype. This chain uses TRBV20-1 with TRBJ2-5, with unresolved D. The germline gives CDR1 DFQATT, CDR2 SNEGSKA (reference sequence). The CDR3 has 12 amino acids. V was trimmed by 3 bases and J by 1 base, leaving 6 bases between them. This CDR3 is CSASAVQETQYF. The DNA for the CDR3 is TGCAGTGCTAGCGCAGTCCAAGAGACCCAGTACTTC.

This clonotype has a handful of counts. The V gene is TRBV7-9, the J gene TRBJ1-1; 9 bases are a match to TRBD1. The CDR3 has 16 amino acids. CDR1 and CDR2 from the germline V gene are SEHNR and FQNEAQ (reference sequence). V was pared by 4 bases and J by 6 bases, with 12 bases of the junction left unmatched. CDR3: CASSSGQGRGRAEAFF. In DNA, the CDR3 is TGTGCCAGCAGCTCGGGACAGGGAAGGGGTCGGGCTGAAGCTTTCTTT.

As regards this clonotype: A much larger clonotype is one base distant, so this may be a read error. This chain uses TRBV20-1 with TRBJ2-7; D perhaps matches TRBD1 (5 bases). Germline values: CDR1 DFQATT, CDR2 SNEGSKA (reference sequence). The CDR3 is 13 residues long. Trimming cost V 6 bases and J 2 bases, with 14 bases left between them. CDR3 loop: CSAQSYRTYEQYF. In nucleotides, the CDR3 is TGCAGTGCCCAATCTTACAGGACCTACGAGCAGTACTTC.

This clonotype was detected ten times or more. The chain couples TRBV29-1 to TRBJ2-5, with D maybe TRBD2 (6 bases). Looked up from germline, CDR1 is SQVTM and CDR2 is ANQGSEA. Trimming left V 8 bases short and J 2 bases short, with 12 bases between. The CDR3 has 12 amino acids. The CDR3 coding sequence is TGCAGCCTGGGACTCTCTCAAGAGACCCAGTACTTC. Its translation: CSLGLSQETQYF.

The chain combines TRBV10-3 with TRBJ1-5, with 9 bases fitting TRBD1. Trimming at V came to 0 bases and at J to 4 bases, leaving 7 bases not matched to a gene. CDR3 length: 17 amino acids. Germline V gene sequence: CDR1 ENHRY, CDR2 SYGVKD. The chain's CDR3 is CAISESRTGAINQPQHF. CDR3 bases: TGTGCCATCAGTGAGTCCCGGACAGGGGCGATTAATCAGCCCCAGCATTTT.

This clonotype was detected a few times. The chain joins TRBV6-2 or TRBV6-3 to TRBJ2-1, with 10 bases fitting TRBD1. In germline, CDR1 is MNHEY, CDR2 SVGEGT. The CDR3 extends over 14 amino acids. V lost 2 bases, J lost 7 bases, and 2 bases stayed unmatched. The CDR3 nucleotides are TGTGCCAGCAGTTACCTGGACAGGGGGAATGAGCAGTTCTTC. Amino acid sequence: CASSYLDRGNEQFF.

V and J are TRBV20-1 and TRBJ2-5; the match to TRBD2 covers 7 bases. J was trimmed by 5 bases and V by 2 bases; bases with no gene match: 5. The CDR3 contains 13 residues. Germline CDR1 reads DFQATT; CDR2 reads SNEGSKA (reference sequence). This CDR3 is CSARKAGEETQYF. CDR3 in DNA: TGCAGTGCTAGAAAGGCGGGAGAGGAGACCCAGTACTTC.

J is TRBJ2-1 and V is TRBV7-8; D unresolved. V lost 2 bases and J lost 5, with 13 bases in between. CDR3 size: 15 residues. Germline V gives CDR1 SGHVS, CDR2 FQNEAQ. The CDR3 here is CASSLRVPVNNEQFF. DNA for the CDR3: TGTGCCAGCAGCTTACGGGTTCCGGTGAACAATGAGCAGTTCTTC.

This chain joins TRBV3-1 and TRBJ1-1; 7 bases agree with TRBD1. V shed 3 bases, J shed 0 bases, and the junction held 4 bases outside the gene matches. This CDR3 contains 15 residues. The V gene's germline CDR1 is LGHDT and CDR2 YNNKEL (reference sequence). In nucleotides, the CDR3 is TGTGCCAGCAGCCATGGGGGACAGATGAACACTGAAGCTTTCTTT. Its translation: CASSHGGQMNTEAFF.

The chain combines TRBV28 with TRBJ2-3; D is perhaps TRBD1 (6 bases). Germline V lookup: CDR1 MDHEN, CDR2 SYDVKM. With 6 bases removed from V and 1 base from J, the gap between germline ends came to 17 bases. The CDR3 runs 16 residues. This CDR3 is CASREQGWDRTDTQYF. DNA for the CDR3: TGTGCCAGCAGGGAACAGGGTTGGGACCGCACAGATACGCAGTATTTT. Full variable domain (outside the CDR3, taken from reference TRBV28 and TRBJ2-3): DVKVTQSSRYLVKRTGEKVFLECVQDMDHENMFWYRQDPGLGLRLIYFSYDVKMKEKGDIPEGYSVSREKKERFSLILESASTNQTSMYLCASREQGWDRTDTQYFGPGTRLTVL.

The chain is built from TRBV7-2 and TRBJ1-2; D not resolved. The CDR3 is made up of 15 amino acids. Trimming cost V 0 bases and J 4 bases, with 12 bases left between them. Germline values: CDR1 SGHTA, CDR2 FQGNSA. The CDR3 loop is CASSLAKQPLYGYTF. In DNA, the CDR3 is TGTGCCAGCAGCTTAGCGAAACAGCCTCTCTATGGCTACACCTTC.

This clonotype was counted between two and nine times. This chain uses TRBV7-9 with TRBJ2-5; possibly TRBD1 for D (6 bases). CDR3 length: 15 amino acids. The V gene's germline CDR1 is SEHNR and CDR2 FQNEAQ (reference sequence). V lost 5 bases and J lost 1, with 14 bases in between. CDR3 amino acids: CASSPRGGLQETQYF. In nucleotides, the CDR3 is TGTGCCAGCAGCCCCCGAGGGGGTCTCCAAGAGACCCAGTACTTC.

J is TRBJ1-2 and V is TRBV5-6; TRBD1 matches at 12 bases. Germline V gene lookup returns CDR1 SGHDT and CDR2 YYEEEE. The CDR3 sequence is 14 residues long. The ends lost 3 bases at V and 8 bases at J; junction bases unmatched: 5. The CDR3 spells CASSYGTGGGGYTF. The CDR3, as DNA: TGTGCCAGCAGCTACGGGACAGGGGGCGGAGGCTACACCTTC. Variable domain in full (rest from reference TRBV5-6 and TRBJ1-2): DAGVTQSPTHLIKTRGQQVTLRCSPKSGHDTVSWYQQALGQGPQFIFQYYEEEERQRGNFPDRFSGHQFPNYSSELNVNALLLGDSALYLCASSYGTGGGGYTFGSGTRLTVV.

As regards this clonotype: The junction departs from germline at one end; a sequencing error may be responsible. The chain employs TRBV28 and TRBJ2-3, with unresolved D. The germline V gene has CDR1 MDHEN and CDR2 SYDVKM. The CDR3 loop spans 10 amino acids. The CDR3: CAGRTDTQYF. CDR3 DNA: TGTGCCGGCAGGACAGATACGCAGTATTTT.

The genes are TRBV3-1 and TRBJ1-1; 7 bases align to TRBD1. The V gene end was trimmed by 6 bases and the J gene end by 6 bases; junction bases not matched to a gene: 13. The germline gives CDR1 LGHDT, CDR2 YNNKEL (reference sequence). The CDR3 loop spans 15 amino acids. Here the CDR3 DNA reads TGTGCCAGCAGGGCCCGGGACAGCTCCAATCCTGAAGCTTTCTTT. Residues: CASRARDSSNPEAFF.

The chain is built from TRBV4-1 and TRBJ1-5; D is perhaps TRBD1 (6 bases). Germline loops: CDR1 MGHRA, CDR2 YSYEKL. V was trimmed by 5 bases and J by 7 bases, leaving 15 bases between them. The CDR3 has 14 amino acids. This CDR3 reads CASSYPGARQPQHF. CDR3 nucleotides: TGCGCCAGCAGCTATCCAGGGGCAAGGCAGCCCCAGCATTTT.

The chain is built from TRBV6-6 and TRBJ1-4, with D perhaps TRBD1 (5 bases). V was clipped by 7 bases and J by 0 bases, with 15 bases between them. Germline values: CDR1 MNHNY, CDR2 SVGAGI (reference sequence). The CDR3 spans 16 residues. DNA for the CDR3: TGTGCCAGCACTCCCGCAAGGGGCGCAACTAATGAAAAACTGTTTTTT. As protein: CASTPARGATNEKLFF.